The rows below give T cell receptor beta chains drawn from one sample of a study of cytomegalovirus exposure and HLA in healthy donors. Libraries were prepared by immunoSEQ multiplex PCR; TCRdb keeps only in-frame clonotypes and omits some of them. The sample records 200,000 to 300,000 clones, approximately 84% being singletons. Sequences were obtained from PBMCs. These receptors were taken from a woman aged 40 to 49 in good health and CMV-seropositive. CDR3s include the opening cysteine and the closing phenylalanine or tryptophan. D genes are given only for firm matches. Some rows mark clone size as missing; the rest say once, few, many or name a class of expanded clone.

d_call	j_call	clone_size	v_call	cdr3_aa	cdr3_nt
NA	TRBJ1-5	NA	TRBV28	CASSRGGSNQPQHF	TGTGCCAGCAGTCGGGGGGGCAGTAATCAGCCCCAGCATTTT
NA	TRBJ2-1	NA	TRBV9	CASSVGGIRDNEQFF	TGTGCCAGCAGCGTCGGCGGGATACGCGACAATGAGCAGTTCTTC
TRBD1	TRBJ1-3	NA	TRBV7-2	CASSVSAGTGPGNTIYF	TGTGCCAGCAGCGTATCCGCCGGGACAGGTCCTGGAAACACCATATATTTT
TRBD1	TRBJ1-5	NA	TRBV28	CASGNLGTGYAQPQHF	TGTGCCAGTGGGAATCTCGGGACAGGGTACGCGCAGCCCCAGCATTTT
TRBD1	TRBJ1-2	NA	TRBV11-2	CASTALPGQGFINYGYTF	TGTGCCAGCACCGCTTTGCCGGGACAGGGTTTCATCAACTATGGCTACACCTTC
TRBD2	TRBJ2-7	NA	TRBV4-3	CASSQAGTSGSLYEQYF	TGCGCCAGCAGCCAAGCCGGGACTAGCGGGAGTCTTTACGAGCAGTACTTC
TRBD1	TRBJ1-1	few	TRBV19	CASSTPDRAPAFF	TGTGCCAGTAGTACCCCTGACAGGGCCCCAGCTTTCTTT
TRBD1	TRBJ2-7	NA	TRBV2	CASSEVSQGALEQYF	TGTGCCAGCAGTGAAGTGTCACAGGGGGCACTCGAGCAGTACTTC
TRBD1	TRBJ2-3	NA	TRBV9	CASSGGQGLTDTQYF	TGTGCCAGCAGCGGGGGACAGGGCCTCACAGATACGCAGTATTTT
NA	TRBJ2-7	NA	TRBV4-1	CASSQALEPPEQYF	TGCGCCAGCAGCCAAGCCCTAGAGCCTCCCGAGCAGTACTTC
NA	TRBJ2-1	NA	TRBV7-9	CASTAASSYNEQFF	TGTGCCAGCACCGCAGCGAGCTCCTACAATGAGCAGTTCTTC
TRBD1	TRBJ2-7	NA	TRBV9	CASSDQQGGEQYF	TGTGCCAGCAGCGACCAACAGGGGGGCGAGCAGTACTTC
NA	TRBJ2-2	NA	TRBV20-1	CSASERGELFF	TGCAGTGCTAGCGAGAGGGGGGAGCTGTTTTTT
NA	TRBJ1-1	NA	TRBV7-2	CASSGGLMNTEAFF	TGTGCCAGCAGCGGCGGCCTCATGAACACTGAAGCTTTCTTT
NA	TRBJ1-3	NA	TRBV2	CASSAVSGNTIYF	TGTGCCAGCAGCGCGGTCTCTGGAAACACCATATATTTT
TRBD1	TRBJ1-6	NA	TRBV6-5	CASSRGGTANSPLHF	TGTGCCAGCAGTCGGGGGGGGACAGCTAATTCACCCCTCCACTTT
NA	TRBJ2-1	NA	TRBV19	CASNTGGASSYNEQFF	TGTGCCAGTAACACAGGGGGGGCCAGCTCCTACAATGAGCAGTTCTTC
NA	TRBJ1-2	NA	TRBV5-1	CASEIDGRGYGYTF	TGCGCCAGCGAAATCGACGGGAGAGGGTATGGCTACACCTTC
TRBD2	TRBJ2-2	once	TRBV7-2	CASSPTSGSSPGELFF	TGTGCCAGCAGCCCCACTAGCGGTTCGTCGCCCGGGGAGCTGTTTTTT
TRBD2	TRBJ2-3	NA	TRBV5-1	CASSLAGAGTDTQYF	TGCGCCAGCAGCTTGGCCGGAGCGGGAACAGATACGCAGTATTTT
NA	TRBJ1-2	NA	TRBV19	CASSIPGQNYGYTF	TGTGCCAGTAGTATCCCCGGACAGAACTATGGCTACACCTTC
TRBD1	TRBJ1-5	few	TRBV2	CASKAGGYQPQHF	TGTGCCAGCAAGGCAGGGGGGTATCAGCCCCAGCATTTT
TRBD2	TRBJ2-1	NA	TRBV28	CASSLFGTSGPYNEQFF	TGTGCCAGCAGTTTATTTGGGACTAGCGGGCCCTACAATGAGCAGTTCTTC
NA	TRBJ1-1	NA	TRBV11-3	CASSLAQGSTEAFF	TGTGCCAGCAGCTTAGCCCAGGGGAGTACTGAAGCTTTCTTT
TRBD1	TRBJ1-4	NA	TRBV28	CASSGVGQGNGKLFF	TGTGCCAGCAGTGGGGTGGGACAGGGGAACGGAAAACTGTTTTTT
TRBD2	TRBJ2-7	NA	TRBV9	CASSEALTSGRGPYEQYF	TGTGCCAGCAGCGAAGCGCTGACTAGCGGGAGGGGACCCTACGAGCAGTACTTC